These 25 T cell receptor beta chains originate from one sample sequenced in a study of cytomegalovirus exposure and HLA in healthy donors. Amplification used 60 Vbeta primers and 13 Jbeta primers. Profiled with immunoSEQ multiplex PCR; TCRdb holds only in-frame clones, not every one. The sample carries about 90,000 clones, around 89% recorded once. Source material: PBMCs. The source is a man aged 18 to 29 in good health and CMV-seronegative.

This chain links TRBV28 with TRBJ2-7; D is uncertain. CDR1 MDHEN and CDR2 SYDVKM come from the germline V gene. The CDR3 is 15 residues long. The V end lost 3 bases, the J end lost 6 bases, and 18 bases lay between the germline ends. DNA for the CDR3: TGTGCCAGCAGTTTCCTCACACGGAAGCGAGGCGAGCAGTACTTC. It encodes CASSFLTRKRGEQYF.

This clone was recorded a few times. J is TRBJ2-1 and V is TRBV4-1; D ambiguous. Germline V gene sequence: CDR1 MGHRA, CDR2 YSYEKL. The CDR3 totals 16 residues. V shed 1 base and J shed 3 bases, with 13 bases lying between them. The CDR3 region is CASSQVDLLVYNEQFF. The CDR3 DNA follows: TGCGCCAGCAGCCAAGTCGACTTACTGGTCTACAATGAGCAGTTCTTC.

The CDR3 is CASSSRDRGLHF. In DNA form, the CDR3 reads TGTGCCAGCAGTTCCCGGGACAGGGGCCTCCACTTT. This chain links TRBV6-5 with TRBJ1-6; TRBD1 aligns across 10 bases. J was trimmed by 15 bases and V by 4 bases; bases with no gene match: 3. CDR1 and CDR2 (germline): MNHEY, SVGAGI. This CDR3 contains 12 residues.

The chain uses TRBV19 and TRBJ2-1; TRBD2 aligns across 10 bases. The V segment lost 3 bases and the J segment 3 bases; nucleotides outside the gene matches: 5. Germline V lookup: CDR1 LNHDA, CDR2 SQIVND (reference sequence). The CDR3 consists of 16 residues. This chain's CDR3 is CASSMMPSGSYNEQFF. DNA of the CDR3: TGTGCCAGTAGTATGATGCCTAGCGGGAGCTACAATGAGCAGTTCTTC. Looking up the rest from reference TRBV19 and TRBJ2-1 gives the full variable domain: DGGITQSPKYLFRKEGQNVTLSCEQNLNHDAMYWYRQDPGQGLRLIYYSQIVNDFQKGDIAEGYSVSREKKESFPLTVTSAQKNPTAFYLCASSMMPSGSYNEQFFGPGTRLTVL.

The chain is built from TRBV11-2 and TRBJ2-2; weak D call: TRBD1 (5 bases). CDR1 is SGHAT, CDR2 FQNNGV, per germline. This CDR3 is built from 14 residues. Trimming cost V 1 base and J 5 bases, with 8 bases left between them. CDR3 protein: CASSLGAGTGELFF. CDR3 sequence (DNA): TGTGCCAGCAGCTTAGGGGCAGGGACCGGGGAGCTGTTTTTT.

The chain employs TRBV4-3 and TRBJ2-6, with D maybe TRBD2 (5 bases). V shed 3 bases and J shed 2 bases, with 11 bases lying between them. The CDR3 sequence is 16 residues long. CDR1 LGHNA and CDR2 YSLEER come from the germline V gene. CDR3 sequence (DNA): TGCGCCAGCAGCCAGCAAGAGGGAACTGGGGCCAACGTCCTGACTTTC. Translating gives CASSQQEGTGANVLTF.

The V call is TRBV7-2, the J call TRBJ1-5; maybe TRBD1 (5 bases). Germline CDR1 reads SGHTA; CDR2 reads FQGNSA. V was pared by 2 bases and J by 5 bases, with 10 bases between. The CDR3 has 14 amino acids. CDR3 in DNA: TGTGCCAGCAGCTTACGCGGAGGGGATCAGCCCCAGCATTTT. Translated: CASSLRGGDQPQHF.

In DNA, the CDR3 is TGCGCCAGCAGCTTGGATGGGACTAATTATAATGAGCAGTTCTTC. Its protein product is CASSLDGTNYNEQFF. V is TRBV5-1 and J is TRBJ2-1, with 7 bases identical to TRBD2. The CDR3 runs 15 residues. Germline V CDR1 and CDR2: SGHRS, YFSETQ. Unmatched junction bases numbered 7, after V lost 0 bases and J lost 7 bases.

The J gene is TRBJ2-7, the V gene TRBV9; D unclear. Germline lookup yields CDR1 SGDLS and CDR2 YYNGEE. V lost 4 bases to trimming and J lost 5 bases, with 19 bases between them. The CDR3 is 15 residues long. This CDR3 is CASSSGLDHGHEQYF. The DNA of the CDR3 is TGTGCCAGCAGCTCGGGTCTCGACCACGGTCACGAGCAGTACTTC.

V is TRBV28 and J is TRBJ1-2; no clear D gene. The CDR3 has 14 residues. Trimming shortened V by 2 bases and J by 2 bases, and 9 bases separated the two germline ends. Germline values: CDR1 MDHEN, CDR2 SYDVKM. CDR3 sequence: CASSLLQKNYGYTF. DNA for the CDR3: TGTGCCAGCAGTTTACTACAGAAGAACTATGGCTACACCTTC.

CDR3 DNA: TGTGCCAGCAGCAACAAGAGGACTAGCGGGAGTTCAGGGCTACCCGGGGAGCTGTTTTTT. Protein sequence: CASSNKRTSGSSGLPGELFF. The chain recombines TRBV9 with TRBJ2-2; 13 nucleotides agree with TRBD2. From germline, CDR1 is SGDLS and CDR2 YYNGEE. V lost 4 bases, J lost 6 bases, and 18 bases stayed unmatched. The CDR3 consists of 20 residues.

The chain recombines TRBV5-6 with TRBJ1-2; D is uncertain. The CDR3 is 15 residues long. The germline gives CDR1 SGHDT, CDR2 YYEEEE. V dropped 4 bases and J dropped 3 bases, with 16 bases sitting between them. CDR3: CASSHPTGLDYGYTF. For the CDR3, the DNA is TGTGCCAGCAGCCACCCAACGGGTCTAGACTATGGCTACACCTTC. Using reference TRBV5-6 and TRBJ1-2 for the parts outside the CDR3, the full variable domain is DAGVTQSPTHLIKTRGQQVTLRCSPKSGHDTVSWYQQALGQGPQFIFQYYEEEERQRGNFPDRFSGHQFPNYSSELNVNALLLGDSALYLCASSHPTGLDYGYTFGSGTRLTVV.

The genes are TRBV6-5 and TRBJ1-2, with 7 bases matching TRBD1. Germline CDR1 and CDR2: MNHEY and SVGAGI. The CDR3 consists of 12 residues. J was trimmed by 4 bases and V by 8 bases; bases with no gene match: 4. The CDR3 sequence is CASHTGVYGYTF. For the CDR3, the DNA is TGTGCCAGCCATACAGGGGTCTATGGCTACACCTTC.

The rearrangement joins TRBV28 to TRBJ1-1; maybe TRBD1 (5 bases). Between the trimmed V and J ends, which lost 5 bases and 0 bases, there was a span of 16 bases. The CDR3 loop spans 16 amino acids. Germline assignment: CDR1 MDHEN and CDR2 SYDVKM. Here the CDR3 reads CASSPGTGWMNTEAFF. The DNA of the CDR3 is TGTGCCAGCAGTCCCGGGACTGGCTGGATGAACACTGAAGCTTTCTTT.

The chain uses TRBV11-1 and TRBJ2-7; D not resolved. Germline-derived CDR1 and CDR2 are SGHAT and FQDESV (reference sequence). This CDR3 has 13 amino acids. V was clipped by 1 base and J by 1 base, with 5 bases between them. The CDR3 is CASSLDGSYEQYF. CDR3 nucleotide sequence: TGTGCCAGCAGCTTAGACGGTTCCTACGAGCAGTACTTC.

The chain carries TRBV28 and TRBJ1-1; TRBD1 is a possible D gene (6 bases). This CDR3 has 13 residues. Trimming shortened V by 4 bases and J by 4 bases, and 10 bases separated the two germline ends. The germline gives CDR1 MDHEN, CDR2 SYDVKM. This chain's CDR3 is CASSSDRSTEAFF. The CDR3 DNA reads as TGTGCCAGCAGTTCTGACAGGAGCACTGAAGCTTTCTTT. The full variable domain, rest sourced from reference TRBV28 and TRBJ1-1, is DVKVTQSSRYLVKRTGEKVFLECVQDMDHENMFWYRQDPGLGLRLIYFSYDVKMKEKGDIPEGYSVSREKKERFSLILESASTNQTSMYLCASSSDRSTEAFFGQGTRLTVV.

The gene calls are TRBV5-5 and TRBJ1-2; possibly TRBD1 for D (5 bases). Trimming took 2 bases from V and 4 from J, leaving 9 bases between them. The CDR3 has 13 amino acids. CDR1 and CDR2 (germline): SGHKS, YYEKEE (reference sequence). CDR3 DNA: TGTGCCAGCAGCTTAGGGGCCGGCTATGGCTACACCTTC. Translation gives CASSLGAGYGYTF.

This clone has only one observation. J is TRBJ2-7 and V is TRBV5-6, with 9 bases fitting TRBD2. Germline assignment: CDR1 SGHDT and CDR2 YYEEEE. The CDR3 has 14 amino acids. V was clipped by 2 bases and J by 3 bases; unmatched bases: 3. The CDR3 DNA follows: TGTGCCAGCAGCTTAGGTAGCGGGAGCTACGAGCAGTACTTC. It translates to CASSLGSGSYEQYF. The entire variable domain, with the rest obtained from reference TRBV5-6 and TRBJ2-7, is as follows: DAGVTQSPTHLIKTRGQQVTLRCSPKSGHDTVSWYQQALGQGPQFIFQYYEEEERQRGNFPDRFSGHQFPNYSSELNVNALLLGDSALYLCASSLGSGSYEQYFGPGTRLTVT.

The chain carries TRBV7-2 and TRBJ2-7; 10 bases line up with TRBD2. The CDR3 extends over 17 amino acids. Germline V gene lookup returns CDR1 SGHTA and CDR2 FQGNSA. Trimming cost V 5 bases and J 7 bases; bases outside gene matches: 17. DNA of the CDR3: TGTGCCAGCAGCGGCCCTCCTGGGGCTAGCGGGAGAGGGGAGCAGTACTTC. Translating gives CASSGPPGASGRGEQYF.

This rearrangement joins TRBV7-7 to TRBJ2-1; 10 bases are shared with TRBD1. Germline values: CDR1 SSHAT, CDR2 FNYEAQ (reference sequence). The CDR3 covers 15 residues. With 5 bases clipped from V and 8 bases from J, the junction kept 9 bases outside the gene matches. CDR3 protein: CASSRDRGPMDEQFF. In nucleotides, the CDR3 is TGTGCCAGCAGCCGAGACAGGGGGCCGATGGATGAGCAGTTCTTC. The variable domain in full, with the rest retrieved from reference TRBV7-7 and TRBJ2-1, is GAGVSQSPRYKVTKRGQDVTLRCDPISSHATLYWYQQALGQGPEFLTYFNYEAQPDKSGLPSDRFSAERPEGSISTLTIQRTEQRDSAMYRCASSRDRGPMDEQFFGPGTRLTVL.

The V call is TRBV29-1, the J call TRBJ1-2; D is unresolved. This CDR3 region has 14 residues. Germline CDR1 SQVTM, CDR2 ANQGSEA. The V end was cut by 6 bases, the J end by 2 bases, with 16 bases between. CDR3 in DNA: TGCAGCGTCCCCAGAGGGTGGACGAACTATGGCTACACCTTC. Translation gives CSVPRGWTNYGYTF.

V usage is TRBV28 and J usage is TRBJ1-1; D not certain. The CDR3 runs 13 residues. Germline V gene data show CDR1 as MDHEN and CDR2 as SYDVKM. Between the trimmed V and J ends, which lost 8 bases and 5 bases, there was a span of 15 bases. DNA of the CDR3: TGTGCCAGCGTGGAGGGCGGGAGAACTGAAGCTTTCTTT. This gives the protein CASVEGGRTEAFF.

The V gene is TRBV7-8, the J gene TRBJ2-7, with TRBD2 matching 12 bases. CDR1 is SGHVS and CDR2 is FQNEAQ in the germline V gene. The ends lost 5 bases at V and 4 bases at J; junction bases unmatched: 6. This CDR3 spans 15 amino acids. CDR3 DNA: TGTGCCAGCAGCCTCCGGACTAGCGGGATATACGAGCAGTACTTC. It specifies CASSLRTSGIYEQYF. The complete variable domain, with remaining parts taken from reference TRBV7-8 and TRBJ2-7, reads GAGVSQSPRYKVAKRGQDVALRCDPISGHVSLFWYQQALGQGPEFLTYFQNEAQLDKSGLPSDRFFAERPEGSVSTLKIQRTQQEDSAVYLCASSLRTSGIYEQYFGPGTRLTVT.

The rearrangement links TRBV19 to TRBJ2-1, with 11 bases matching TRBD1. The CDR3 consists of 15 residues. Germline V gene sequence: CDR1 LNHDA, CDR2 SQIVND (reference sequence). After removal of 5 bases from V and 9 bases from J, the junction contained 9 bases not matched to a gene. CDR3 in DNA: TGTGCCAGTAGTCCCCGGACAGGGGGCAGCGGTGAGCAGTTCTTC. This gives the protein CASSPRTGGSGEQFF.

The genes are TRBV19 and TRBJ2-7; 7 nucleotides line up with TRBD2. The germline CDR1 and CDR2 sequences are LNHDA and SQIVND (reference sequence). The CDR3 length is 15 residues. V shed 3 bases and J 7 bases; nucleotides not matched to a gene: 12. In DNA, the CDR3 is TGTGCCAGTAGTATGCGTCAGGCGGGAGTGGGAGAGCAGTACTTC. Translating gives CASSMRQAGVGEQYF.